The source of this T cell receptor (beta chain) is a study of CD8+CD57+ T cells in acquired aplastic anemia. Looking at the study overall: On average, sorted CD4+ and CD8+ cells gave around 3 ug of DNA.

CDR1 and CDR2 from the germline V gene are SGHTA and FQGNSA. The CDR3 is made up of 15 amino acids. Unmatched junction bases numbered 8, after V lost 5 bases and J lost 6 bases. According to the study, genomic DNA was the template for TCR beta VDJ and CDR3 profiling. Via MiXCR, TCRdb re-called the reads, giving one row per CDR3 protein. The sample shows approximately 200,000 distinct CDR3 sequences, roughly 55% of them seen only once. The specimen sequenced was sorted CD4+, CD8+, or CD8+CD57+ T cells (not recorded which) from PBMCs. The chain combines TRBV7-2 with TRBJ2-1; 9 positions match TRBD1. The sequence came from a human donor in good health. The CDR3, as DNA: TGTGCCAGCAGCGAACCCGGGACAGGGTCCAATGAGCAGTTCTTC. Its protein is CASSEPGTGSNEQFF.